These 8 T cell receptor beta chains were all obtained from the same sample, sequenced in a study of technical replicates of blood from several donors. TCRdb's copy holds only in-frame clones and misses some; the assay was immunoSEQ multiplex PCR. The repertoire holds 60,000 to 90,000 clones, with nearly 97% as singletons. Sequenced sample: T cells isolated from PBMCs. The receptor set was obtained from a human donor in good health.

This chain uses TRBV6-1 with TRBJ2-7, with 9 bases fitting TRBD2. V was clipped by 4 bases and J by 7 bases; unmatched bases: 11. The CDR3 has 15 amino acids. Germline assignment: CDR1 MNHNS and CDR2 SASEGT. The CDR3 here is CASSASGIPLGEQYF. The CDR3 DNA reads TGTGCCAGCAGTGCTAGCGGGATACCCCTCGGGGAGCAGTACTTC.

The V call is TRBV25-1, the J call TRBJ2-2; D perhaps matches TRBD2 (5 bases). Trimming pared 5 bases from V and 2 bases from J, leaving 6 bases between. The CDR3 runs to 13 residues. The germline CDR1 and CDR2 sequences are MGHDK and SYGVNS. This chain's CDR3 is CASSPGNTGELFF. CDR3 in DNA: TGTGCCAGCAGTCCGGGAAACACCGGGGAGCTGTTTTTT.

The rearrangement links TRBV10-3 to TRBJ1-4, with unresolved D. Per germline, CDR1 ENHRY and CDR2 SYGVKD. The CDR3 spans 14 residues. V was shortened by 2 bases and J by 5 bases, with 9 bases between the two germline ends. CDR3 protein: CAISEGQPNEKLFF. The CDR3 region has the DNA TGTGCCATCAGTGAGGGGCAGCCCAATGAAAAACTGTTTTTT.

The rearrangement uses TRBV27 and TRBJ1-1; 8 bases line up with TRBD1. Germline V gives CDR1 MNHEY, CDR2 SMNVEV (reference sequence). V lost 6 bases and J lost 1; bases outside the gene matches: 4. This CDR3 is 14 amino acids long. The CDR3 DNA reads TGTGCCAGCAGGATACAGGGGGGGAACACTGAAGCTTTCTTT. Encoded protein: CASRIQGGNTEAFF.

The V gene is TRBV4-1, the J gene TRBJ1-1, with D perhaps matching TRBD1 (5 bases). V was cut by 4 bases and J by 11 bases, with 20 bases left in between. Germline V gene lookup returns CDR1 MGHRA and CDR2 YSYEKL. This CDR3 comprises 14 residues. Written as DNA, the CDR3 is TGCGCCAGCAGCCTCCCTTCCGAGGGGAGGCGGGCTTTCTTT. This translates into CASSLPSEGRRAFF.

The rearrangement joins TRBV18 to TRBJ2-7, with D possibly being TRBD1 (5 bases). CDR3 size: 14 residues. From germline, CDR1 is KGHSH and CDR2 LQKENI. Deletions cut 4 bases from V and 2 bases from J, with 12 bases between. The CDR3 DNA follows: TGTGCCAGCTCACGGACATCCCAACCCTACGAGCAGTACTTC. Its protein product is CASSRTSQPYEQYF.

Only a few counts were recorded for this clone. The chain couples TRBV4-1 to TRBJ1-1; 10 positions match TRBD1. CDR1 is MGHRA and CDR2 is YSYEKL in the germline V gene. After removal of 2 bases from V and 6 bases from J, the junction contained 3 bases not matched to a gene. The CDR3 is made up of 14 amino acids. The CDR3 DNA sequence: TGCGCCAGCAGCCAACAGACAGGGGGCCCTGAAGCTTTCTTT. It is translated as CASSQQTGGPEAFF.

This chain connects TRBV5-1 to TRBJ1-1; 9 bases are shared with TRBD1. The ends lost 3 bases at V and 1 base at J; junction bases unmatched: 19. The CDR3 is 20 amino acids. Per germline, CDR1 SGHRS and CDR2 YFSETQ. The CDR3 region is CASSWTPTGTGRLGNTEAFF. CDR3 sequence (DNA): TGCGCCAGCAGCTGGACTCCTACCGGGACAGGGAGGCTAGGGAACACTGAAGCTTTCTTT.